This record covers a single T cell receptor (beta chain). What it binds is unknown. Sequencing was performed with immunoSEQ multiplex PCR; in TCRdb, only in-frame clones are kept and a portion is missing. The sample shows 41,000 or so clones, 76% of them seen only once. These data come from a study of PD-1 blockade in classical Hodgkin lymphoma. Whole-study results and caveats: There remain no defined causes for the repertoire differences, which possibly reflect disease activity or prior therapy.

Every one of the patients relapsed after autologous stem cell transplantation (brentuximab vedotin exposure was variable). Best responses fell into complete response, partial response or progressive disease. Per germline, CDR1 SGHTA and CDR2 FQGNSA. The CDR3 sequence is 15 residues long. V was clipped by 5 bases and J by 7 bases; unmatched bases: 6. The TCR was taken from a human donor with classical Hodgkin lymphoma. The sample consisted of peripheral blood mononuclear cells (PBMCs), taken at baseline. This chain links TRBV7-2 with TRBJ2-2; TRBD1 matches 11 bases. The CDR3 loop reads CASSRTGGADGELFF. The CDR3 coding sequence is TGTGCCAGCAGCCGGACAGGGGGCGCCGACGGGGAGCTGTTTTTT.